This entry is about one TCR beta chain. What this receptor recognizes is not known. The input lacks base qualities; no much larger clone sits a single base away. Whole blood was collected in K2EDTA tubes by collaborating institutions according to the institutions' own protocols. For TCRbeta analysis, collaborators shipped samples in one of three forms: frozen whole blood, isolated PBMCs, or DNA extracted from either of those sample types. These data belong to a study of blood T cell repertoires in COVID-19 (dated by TCRdb to between 2020 and 2021). Regarding the study in general: Samples from collaborators originated in the United States, Italy and Spain and spanned both the acute and convalescent phases of COVID-19. The prospective study material was composed of cDNA or gDNA derived from T cells, B-cell-depleted T cells, or PBMCs. Subjects who had been exposed to COVID-19, were actively infected with it, or had recovered from it provided the deeply sampled blood TCRbeta repertoires that made up the dataset. The repertoires were made available in a free public database intended to serve as a resource for research on the immune response to SARS-CoV-2. Samples were obtained from the ongoing ImmuneRACE study (first 160 participants) and from 1,254 subjects provided by 6 global collaborators. A de-identified subject ID, COVID-19 status, age in years and sex were almost always included in the sample metadata. Where available, HLA class I and class II types were obtained from metadata supplied by the sample provider rather than from assay-based typing.

From the cysteine up to the phenylalanine, the CDR3 has a length of 19 residues. Solely the CDR3 DNA is kept, with 57 bases framed from the first base. From the germline V gene, CDR1 is SGHVS and CDR2 is FQNEAQ. For this chain, trimming is 2 bases at the V end and 0 bases at the J end, and the number of junction bases without a gene match is 9. The research as a whole found: How much clinical and demographic metadata was included differed by source and by participant, and the metadata was provided uncurated.

TCRbeta CDR3 regions were amplified from genomic DNA by means of the immunoSEQ Assay, a bias-controlled multiplex PCR. For the original study's pipeline: The number of nucleated cells in each sample was estimated by amplification of reference gene primers within the assay. To quantify the absolute abundance of each unique TCRbeta CDR3 rearrangement, sequence reads were collapsed and filtered. For each sample, productive Simpson clonality was calculated as the square root of Simpson's diversity index across productive rearrangements. TCRdb took this table from immuneACCESS and kept in-frame rearrangements with V and J called. Such tables lack part of the clones; where checked against another copy, unresolved V genes explain under half of the gap, and the rest is unexplained. V and J calls and clone size are as listed in that table; D and trimming were resolved from the DNA. Present in this sample are 70,000 to 90,000 clones, roughly 77% of which were seen just once. Of the sample, approximately 22% is held by the ten largest clones.

The chain links TRBV7-8 with TRBJ2-7; TRBD2 aligns with 14 central bases. The sequencing sample was made of peripheral blood. The receptor's source is a human donor in a cohort sampled during active COVID-19. CDR3 protein: CASSLSGTSGRSSSYEQYF. The sequenced DNA: TGTGCCAGCAGCTTATCTGGGACTAGCGGGAGATCTAGCTCCTACGAGCAGTACTTC.